Sequencing of this T cell receptor (beta chain) was carried out in a study of cytomegalovirus exposure and HLA in healthy donors. Overall study: Of several hundred genotyped donors, roughly 81% grouped in the Caucasian-associated ancestry cluster.

As regards this clone: Antigen specificity is unknown.

Per germline, CDR1 SNHLY and CDR2 FYNNEI. V gave up 2 bases and J gave up 4 bases, with 6 bases separating them. The CDR3 has 13 amino acids. Regarding the study as a whole: Among TCR beta chains, those listed as cytomegalovirus-associated numbered approximately 150. In a later analysis, at a false discovery rate of 0.05, under 20,000 TCR beta sequences matched HLA alleles. In a later analysis, TCR beta V- and J-gene trimming showed a link to a missense DCLRE1C variant.

Both 60 Vbeta primers and 13 Jbeta primers went into the PCR. The table came from immunoSEQ multiplex PCR; TCRdb's copy has only in-frame clones and leaves some out. Of about 160,000 clones listed, 85% are singletons. This chain links TRBV2 with TRBJ1-5; D gene ambiguous. The specimen sequenced was PBMCs. The TCR originated in a boy aged 2 to 9 in good health and CMV-seronegative. As DNA, the CDR3 is TGTGCCAGCAGTGAATATATGAATCAGCCCCAGCATTTT. Translated, it gives CASSEYMNQPQHF.